Following are 13 T cell receptor beta chains from one sample sequenced in a study of molecular identifiers for immune sequencing clone quantification. Each CDR3 protein is one row after TCRdb ran MiXCR on the PCR reads. The sample lists roughly 630,000 distinct CDR3 sequences; about 25% were seen once. The sequenced material came from naive CD8+ T cells from blood, with Jurkat cell RNA spiked in. The sample's subset: FACS-sorted CD8+CD4-CCR7+CD45RA+ naive T cells. The receptor source for this set is a human donor in good health. Some libraries in this study had Jurkat cell RNA spiked in.

This clonotype has at least ten counts. The chain uses TRBV4-2 and TRBJ1-4, with 7 bases that match TRBD1. Germline CDR1 LGHNA, CDR2 YNFKEQ. V was pared by 1 base and J by 8 bases, with 16 bases of the junction left unmatched. The CDR3 is 18 amino acids. CDR3 sequence (DNA): TGTGCCAGCAGCCAAGGACAGGGTATGGGGTCGATCCGGGAAAAACTGTTTTTT. Its translation: CASSQGQGMGSIREKLFF.

The sample holds a few counts of this clonotype. The chain joins TRBV6-2 or TRBV6-3 to TRBJ1-1; TRBD1 is a possible D gene (5 bases). The CDR3 has 16 amino acids. Germline CDR1 and CDR2: MNHEY and SVGEGT. V lost 5 bases and J lost 6, with 22 bases in between. CDR3 region: CASSPTGGVVYAEAFF. CDR3 sequence (DNA): TGTGCCAGCAGTCCCACCGGGGGGGTGGTGTACGCTGAAGCTTTCTTT.

Remarks on this clonotype: A clone one base away is much larger, so this may be a read error. The V call is TRBV4-2, the J call TRBJ2-5; 7 positions match TRBD2. The CDR3 totals 19 residues. CDR1 LGHNA and CDR2 YNFKEQ come from the germline V gene. The CDR3 is CASSQESEGGSIREETHYF. Here the CDR3 DNA reads TGTGCCAGCAGCCAAGAGAGTGAAGGCGGGAGCATCCGGGAAGAGACCCACTACTTC.

The J gene is TRBJ2-1, the V gene TRBV7-3, with no clear D. The V end was cut by 3 bases, the J end by 6 bases, with 15 bases between. The CDR3 spans 15 residues. Germline V gives CDR1 SGHTA, CDR2 FQGTGA. The CDR3 region has the DNA TGTGCCAGCAGCTTTGGGGTGGTAGGGTTCAATGAGCAGTTCTTC. Translation: CASSFGVVGFNEQFF.

V usage is TRBV4-3 and J usage is TRBJ1-5; TRBD1 matches at 10 bases. The V and J ends lost 4 bases and 6 bases, in that order; junction bases with no gene match: 9. There are 16 residues in the CDR3. Per germline, CDR1 LGHNA and CDR2 YSLEER. The CDR3 coding sequence is TGCGCCAGCAGCCGAGATTGGACAGGGGGAGGTCAGCCCCAGCATTTT. Translated, it gives CASSRDWTGGGQPQHF.

In its sample, this clonotype was seen a few times. The V call is TRBV11-3, the J call TRBJ2-7; D is possibly TRBD2 (6 bases). Germline V CDR1 and CDR2: SGHNT, YENEEA. This CDR3 has 13 residues. The ends were cut back, 5 bases at V and 5 bases at J, with 13 bases in the middle. This CDR3 reads CASSPGVVHEQYF. The DNA of the CDR3 is TGTGCCAGCAGCCCGGGAGTAGTCCACGAGCAGTACTTC.

This clonotype was detected a few times. This rearrangement joins TRBV20-1 to TRBJ2-1; D is ambiguous. There are 14 residues in the CDR3. Trimming removed 0 bases from V and 3 bases from J, with 9 bases in between. Germline V CDR1 and CDR2: DFQATT, SNEGSKA (reference sequence). CDR3 loop: CSARDLVDYNEQFF. As DNA, the CDR3 is TGCAGTGCTAGAGATCTGGTAGACTACAATGAGCAGTTCTTC.

This clonotype was observed a handful of times. The J gene is TRBJ1-2, the V gene TRBV4-3, with 10 bases matching TRBD1. This CDR3 has 16 amino acids. V lost 0 bases to trimming and J lost 3 bases; unmatched junction nucleotides: 4. Germline values: CDR1 LGHNA, CDR2 YSLEER. The CDR3 sequence is CASSQEETGGDYGYTF. The DNA for the CDR3 is TGCGCCAGCAGCCAAGAAGAGACAGGGGGCGACTATGGCTACACCTTC.

The sample holds a few counts of this clonotype. The chain couples TRBV4-1 to TRBJ2-7; the D call may be TRBD1 or TRBD2 (5 bases each). There are 15 residues in the CDR3. Between the trimmed V and J ends, which lost 0 bases and 4 bases, there was a span of 13 bases. From germline, CDR1 is MGHRA and CDR2 YSYEKL. CDR3 DNA sequence: TGCGCCAGCAGCCAAGAAAGGGGCAGACTATACGAGCAGTACTTC. It specifies CASSQERGRLYEQYF.

With regard to this clonotype: At one boundary the junction diverges from the germline segment, which might be a read error. The V call is TRBV14, the J call TRBJ2-2, with TRBD2 matching over 9 bases. Germline loops: CDR1 SGHDN, CDR2 FVKESK. The CDR3 is made up of 17 amino acids. CDR3 region: CASSPRSGSIDTGELSF. For the CDR3, the DNA is TGTGCCAGCAGCCCTCGTAGCGGGAGTATTGACACCGGGGAGCTGTCTTTT.

This clonotype was seen more than once but under ten times. V usage is TRBV27 and J usage is TRBJ2-2; TRBD1 might be the D (6 bases). Germline CDR1 is MNHEY and CDR2 is SMNVEV (reference sequence). This CDR3 comprises 16 residues. V lost 4 bases and J 0 bases, leaving 12 bases between the germline ends. The CDR3, as DNA: TGTGCCAGCAGTTCCCGGGACACCACGAACACCGGGGAGCTGTTTTTT. It yields the protein CASSSRDTTNTGELFF.

This clonotype occurred many times. The CDR3 loop is CASSKDKAGLSSYEQYF. The CDR3 DNA follows: TGTGCCAGCAGCAAAGACAAGGCTGGACTGAGCTCCTACGAGCAGTACTTC. This chain connects TRBV7-9 to TRBJ2-7; a possible D gene is TRBD2 (5 bases). This CDR3 is built from 17 residues. CDR1 and CDR2 (germline): SEHNR, FQNEAQ (reference sequence). V lost 5 bases to trimming and J lost 0 bases, with 20 bases between them.

The CDR3 spells CASSDTGTSFLRLSYNEQFF. The CDR3 DNA reads as TGTGCCAGCAGTGACACCGGGACTAGCTTTCTAAGACTCTCCTACAATGAGCAGTTCTTC. The chain is built from TRBV2 and TRBJ2-1; 9 bases map to TRBD2. The CDR3 is made up of 20 amino acids. The junction had 15 bases not matched to a gene; V was cut back by 3 bases and J by 0 bases. Germline V gene lookup returns CDR1 SNHLY and CDR2 FYNNEI.